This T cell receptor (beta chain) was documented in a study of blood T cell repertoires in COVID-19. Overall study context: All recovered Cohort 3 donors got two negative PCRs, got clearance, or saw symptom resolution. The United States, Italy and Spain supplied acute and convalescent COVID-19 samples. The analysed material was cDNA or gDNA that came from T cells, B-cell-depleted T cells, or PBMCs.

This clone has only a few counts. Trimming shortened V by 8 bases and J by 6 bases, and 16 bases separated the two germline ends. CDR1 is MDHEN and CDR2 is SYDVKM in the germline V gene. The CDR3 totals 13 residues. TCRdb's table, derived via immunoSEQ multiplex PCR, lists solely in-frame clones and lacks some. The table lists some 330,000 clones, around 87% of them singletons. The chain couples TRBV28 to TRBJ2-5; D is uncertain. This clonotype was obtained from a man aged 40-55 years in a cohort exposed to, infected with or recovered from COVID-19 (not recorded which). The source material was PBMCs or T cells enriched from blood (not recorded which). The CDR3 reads CASGLSNQKTQYF. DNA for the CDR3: TGTGCCAGCGGCTTATCCAACCAGAAGACCCAGTACTTC.